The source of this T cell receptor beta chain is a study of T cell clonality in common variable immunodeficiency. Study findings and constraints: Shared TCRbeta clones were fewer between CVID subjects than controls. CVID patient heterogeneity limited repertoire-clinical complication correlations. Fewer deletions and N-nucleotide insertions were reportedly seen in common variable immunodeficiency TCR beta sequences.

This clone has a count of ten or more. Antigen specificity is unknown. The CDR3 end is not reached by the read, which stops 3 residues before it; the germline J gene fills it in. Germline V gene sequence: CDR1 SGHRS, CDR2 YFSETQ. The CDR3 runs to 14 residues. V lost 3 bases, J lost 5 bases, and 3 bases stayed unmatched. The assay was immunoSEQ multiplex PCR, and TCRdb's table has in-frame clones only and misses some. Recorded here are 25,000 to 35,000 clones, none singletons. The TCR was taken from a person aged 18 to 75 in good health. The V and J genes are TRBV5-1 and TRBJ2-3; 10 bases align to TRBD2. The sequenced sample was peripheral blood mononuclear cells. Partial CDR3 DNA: TGCGCCAGCAGCTCACGACTAGCGGGAGATACG. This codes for CASSSRLAGDT. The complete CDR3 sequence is CASSSRLAGDTQYF. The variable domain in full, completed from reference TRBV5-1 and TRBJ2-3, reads KAGVTQTPRYLIKTRGQQVTLSCSPISGHRSVSWYQQTPGQGLQFLFEYFSETQRNKGNFPGRFSGRQFSNSRSEMNVSTLELGDSALYLCASSSRLAGDTQYFGPGTRLTVL.